Listed here are 21 T cell receptor beta chains from one sample, sequenced in a study of blood T cells in healthy people across ages. A sample-barcoded 5' primer and a J-beta primer mix were used in a second PCR of roughly 7 to 11 cycles. TCRdb itself ran the 5' RACE reads through MiXCR, one entry per CDR3 protein. Here the sample spans about 800,000 distinct CDR3 sequences, approximately 25% being singletons. The same sample was also used in a study of T cells of mothers and their children.

The sequencing sample was made of blood. These receptors came from a boy younger than 18 in good health.

A word on this clonotype: A read error may produce the germline difference seen at one junction end. The chain couples TRBV7-2 to TRBJ2-5; TRBD1 aligns across 7 bases. CDR1 and CDR2 (germline): SGHTA, FQGNSA. The CDR3 consists of 14 residues. This chain's CDR3 is CASSPDRAVETQYF. The CDR3 coding sequence is TGTGCCAGCAGCCCAGACAGGGCGGTAGAGACCCAATACTTC.

J is TRBJ2-5 and V is TRBV12-3 or TRBV12-4, with 9 bases that match TRBD2. V trimming: 5 bases; J trimming: 2 bases; junction bases outside the gene matches: 6. The CDR3 has 15 amino acids. The CDR3 bases are TGTGCCAGCAGTCTGGGGACTAGCAGACAAGAGACCCAGTACTTC. It specifies CASSLGTSRQETQYF.

The gene calls are TRBV4-2 and TRBJ2-7; 7 positions match TRBD2. The junction had 11 bases not matched to a gene; V was cut back by 1 base and J by 5 bases. The CDR3 has 16 residues. The germline gives CDR1 LGHNA, CDR2 YNFKEQ. CDR3 in amino acids: CASSQVGRELAHEQYF. The CDR3 DNA sequence: TGTGCCAGCAGCCAAGTTGGGCGGGAGCTAGCCCACGAGCAGTACTTC.

This clonotype was recorded at least ten times. The chain uses TRBV7-2 and TRBJ1-4; 7 bases are shared with TRBD1. Germline trimming cut 1 base from V and 7 bases from J; bases unmatched to any gene: 3. The CDR3 is 14 amino acids. Germline V CDR1 and CDR2: SGHTA, FQGNSA. Written as DNA, the CDR3 is TGTGCCAGCAGCTTAGACAGGGGTAGTGAAAAACTGTTTTTT. It encodes CASSLDRGSEKLFF.

This clonotype has more than one count but fewer than ten. The V gene is TRBV27, the J gene TRBJ2-1; no clear D. This CDR3 contains 11 residues. Trimming removed 11 bases at V and 8 bases at J, with 13 bases between. Germline assignment: CDR1 MNHEY and CDR2 SMNVEV (reference sequence). The CDR3 DNA sequence: TGTGCCTCCCGAGAGGTGCATGAGCAGTTCTTC. Translated, it gives CASREVHEQFF.

V gene TRBV6-2 or TRBV6-3 combines with J gene TRBJ2-4, with TRBD1 identical over 9 bases. Looked up from germline, CDR1 is MNHEY and CDR2 is SVGEGT. The V segment lost 6 bases and the J segment 16 bases; nucleotides outside the gene matches: 10. CDR3 length: 12 residues. The CDR3 is CASRTGQGLGYF. The CDR3 bases are TGTGCCAGCAGAACGGGACAGGGTTTGGGATACTTC.

This clonotype was observed a handful of times. This chain connects TRBV20-1 to TRBJ1-1; the D gene is possibly TRBD1 (5 bases). The CDR3 is 14 residues long. Between the trimmed V and J ends, which lost 8 bases and 1 base, there was a span of 17 bases. CDR1 is DFQATT, CDR2 SNEGSKA, per germline (reference sequence). The CDR3 coding sequence is TGCAGTTCCAAAGAGGGGAACGGGAACACTGAAGCTTTCTTT. Translated, it gives CSSKEGNGNTEAFF.

V is TRBV6-2 or TRBV6-3 and J is TRBJ1-5; D perhaps matches TRBD1 (5 bases). CDR1 is MNHEY and CDR2 is SVGEGT in the germline V gene. The V end was cut by 5 bases, the J end by 7 bases, with 15 bases between. The CDR3 extends over 14 amino acids. The CDR3 here is CASSPLTVNQPQHF. CDR3 bases: TGTGCCAGCAGTCCCCTGACAGTTAACCAGCCCCAGCATTTT.

The chain employs TRBV3-1 and TRBJ2-1; TRBD2 agrees at 9 bases. The trim removed 5 bases at V and 7 bases at J, leaving 12 bases unmatched. The CDR3 runs 16 residues. Germline CDR1 reads LGHDT; CDR2 reads YNNKEL (reference sequence). CDR3: CASSTRLAASFNEQFF. The CDR3 DNA follows: TGTGCCAGCAGCACCCGACTAGCGGCGTCATTTAATGAGCAGTTCTTC.

The J gene is TRBJ2-5, the V gene TRBV7-6; 7 bases line up with TRBD2. From germline, CDR1 is SGHVS and CDR2 FNYEAQ. CDR3 length equals 15 residues. V was pared by 1 base and J by 5 bases, with 7 bases of the junction left unmatched. In DNA, the CDR3 is TGTGCCAGCAGCTTAGAGGCTAGCGGAGGGGAGACCCAGTACTTC. It specifies CASSLEASGGETQYF.

This clonotype was seen a handful of times. The chain carries TRBV20-1 and TRBJ2-3, with D unresolved. V lost 2 bases, J lost 2 bases, and 14 bases lay in between. The CDR3 sequence is 15 residues long. Germline V CDR1 and CDR2: DFQATT, SNEGSKA (reference sequence). CDR3 nucleotide sequence: TGCAGTGCTAGACCCTATGACTGGTTCACAGATACGCAGTATTTT. Translated: CSARPYDWFTDTQYF.

In this sample, this clonotype turned up a few times. V and J are TRBV7-8 and TRBJ1-3; no reliable D call. CDR1 SGHVS and CDR2 FQNEAQ come from the germline V gene. CDR3 length equals 17 residues. Trimming removed 3 bases at V and 0 bases at J, with 15 bases between. CDR3 coding DNA: TGTGCCAGCAGCTTGTGGGCACAGCCATCCTCTGGAAACACCATATATTTT. It encodes CASSLWAQPSSGNTIYF.

The chain carries TRBV3-1 and TRBJ2-1, with D perhaps TRBD2 (6 bases). V gave up 1 base and J gave up 2 bases, with 15 bases separating them. CDR3 size: 17 residues. The germline V gene has CDR1 LGHDT and CDR2 YNNKEL (reference sequence). This CDR3 reads CASSQARENRPYNEQFF. Here the CDR3 DNA reads TGTGCCAGCAGCCAAGCCCGGGAGAACAGGCCCTACAATGAGCAGTTCTTC.

There are a few counts of this clonotype. The rearrangement links TRBV5-1 to TRBJ2-1; the D gene is possibly TRBD1 (7 bases). Germline V gene data show CDR1 as SGHRS and CDR2 as YFSETQ. The CDR3 has 15 residues. Trimming left V 3 bases short and J 10 bases short, with 20 bases between. This chain's CDR3 is CASSSQGRDTGEQFF. Written as DNA, the CDR3 is TGCGCCAGCAGCTCACAGGGGCGGGACACGGGAGAGCAGTTCTTC.

This rearrangement joins TRBV5-1 to TRBJ2-1; 9 positions match TRBD1. Germline V CDR1 and CDR2: SGHRS, YFSETQ. The V gene end was trimmed by 4 bases and the J gene end by 6 bases; junction bases not matched to a gene: 8. The CDR3 runs to 15 residues. The CDR3 region is CASSEGTGSTNEQFF. The CDR3 DNA is TGCGCCAGCAGCGAGGGGACAGGGAGTACCAATGAGCAGTTCTTC.

This clonotype has more than one count but fewer than ten. The chain's CDR3 is CASSLPGWEQYF. The CDR3 DNA follows: TGCGCCAGCAGCTTGCCAGGGTGGGAGCAGTACTTC. The chain carries TRBV5-1 and TRBJ2-1; D is possibly TRBD1 (5 bases). The DNA end lines up better with TRBJ2-7; the J call may be wrong. From germline, CDR1 is SGHRS and CDR2 YFSETQ. This CDR3 contains 12 residues.

The V call is TRBV10-3, the J call TRBJ2-7; 8 nucleotides agree with TRBD1. The J call may be faulty, since TRBJ2-5 better matches the DNA end. There are 14 residues in the CDR3. Germline V gene sequence: CDR1 ENHRY, CDR2 SYGVKD. The CDR3 protein is CAISGYRGQETQYF. CDR3 coding DNA: TGTGCCATCAGTGGGTACAGGGGGCAAGAGACCCAGTACTTC.

This chain connects TRBV9 to TRBJ1-6; no definite D call. Trimming shortened V by 6 bases and J by 5 bases, and 15 bases separated the two germline ends. This CDR3 spans 15 amino acids. The germline gives CDR1 SGDLS, CDR2 YYNGEE. The CDR3: CASNPTGANNSPLHF. The CDR3 nucleotides are TGTGCCAGCAACCCCACCGGCGCCAATAATTCACCCCTCCACTTT.

In this sample, this clonotype turned up a few times. The V gene is TRBV12-3 or TRBV12-4, the J gene TRBJ2-7; the D gene is possibly TRBD2 (6 bases). The CDR3 totals 16 residues. V lost 6 bases, J lost 1 base, and 19 bases lay in between. The CDR3 is CASSPPEGEFSYEQYF. The CDR3 DNA is TGTGCCAGCAGCCCCCCGGAGGGCGAGTTTTCCTACGAGCAGTACTTC.

The chain joins TRBV11-2 to TRBJ2-7, with TRBD1 matching over 8 bases. The junction had 6 bases not matched to a gene; V was cut back by 1 base and J by 4 bases. The CDR3 is made up of 15 amino acids. From germline, CDR1 is SGHAT and CDR2 FQNNGV. CDR3: CASSLAPRGLYEQYF. In DNA form, the CDR3 reads TGTGCCAGCAGCTTAGCCCCCAGGGGGCTTTACGAGCAGTACTTC.

V gene TRBV20-1 combines with J gene TRBJ1-4; D not resolved. This CDR3 is 14 amino acids long. Germline-derived CDR1 and CDR2 are DFQATT and SNEGSKA (reference sequence). V was cut by 0 bases and J by 6 bases, with 11 bases left in between. CDR3 sequence: CSARDRAADEKLFF. The CDR3 DNA sequence: TGCAGTGCTAGAGATCGGGCAGCCGATGAAAAACTGTTTTTT.